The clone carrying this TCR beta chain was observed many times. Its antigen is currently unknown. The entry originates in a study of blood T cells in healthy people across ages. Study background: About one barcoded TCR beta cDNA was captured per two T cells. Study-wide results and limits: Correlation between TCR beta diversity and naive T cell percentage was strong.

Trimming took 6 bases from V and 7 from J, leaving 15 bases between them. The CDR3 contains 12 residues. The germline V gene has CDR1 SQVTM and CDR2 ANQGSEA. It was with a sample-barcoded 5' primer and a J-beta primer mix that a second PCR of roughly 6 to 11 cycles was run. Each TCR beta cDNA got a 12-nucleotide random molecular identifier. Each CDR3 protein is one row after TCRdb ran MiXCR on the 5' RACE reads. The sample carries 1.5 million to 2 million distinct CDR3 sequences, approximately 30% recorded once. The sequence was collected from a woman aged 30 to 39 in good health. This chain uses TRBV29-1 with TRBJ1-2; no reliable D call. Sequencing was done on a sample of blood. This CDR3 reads CSVGDYKRGYTF. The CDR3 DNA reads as TGCAGCGTCGGAGACTACAAACGTGGCTACACCTTC.